These 27 T cell receptor beta chains came from one sample sequenced in a study of CD8+ T cells in alopecia areata. Extraction and reverse transcription of RNA yielded cDNA as the sequencing template. Generated by immunoSEQ multiplex PCR, the TCRdb table keeps only in-frame clones and is missing some. Among about 140,000 clones listed, about 51% were seen once. Sequencing used CD4+ T cells sorted from blood, obtained at week 0. The origin of the receptors is a human donor with alopecia areata.

The V and J genes are TRBV7-9 and TRBJ2-7; 9 bases fit TRBD2. Germline CDR1 reads SEHNR; CDR2 reads FQNEAQ (reference sequence). This CDR3 comprises 16 residues. The V segment lost 0 bases and the J segment 5 bases; nucleotides outside the gene matches: 8. The CDR3 sequence: CASSLAVLAGSHEQYF. The CDR3 nucleotides read TGTGCCAGCAGCTTAGCGGTCCTAGCGGGAAGCCACGAGCAGTACTTC.

This clone was observed at least ten times. V and J are TRBV2 and TRBJ2-1; 9 bases fit TRBD2. In germline, CDR1 is SNHLY, CDR2 FYNNEI. The CDR3 loop spans 15 amino acids. Unmatched junction bases numbered 7, after V lost 1 base and J lost 9 bases. The CDR3 bases are TGTGCCAGCAGTGAAGTGGCTAGCGGGGTATCTGAGCAGTTCTTC. It is translated as CASSEVASGVSEQFF. Full variable domain (missing parts from reference TRBV2 and TRBJ2-1): EPEVTQTPSHQVTQMGQEVILRCVPISNHLYFYWYRQILGQKVEFLVSFYNNEISEKSEIFDDQFSVERPDGSNFTLKIRSTKLEDSAMYFCASSEVASGVSEQFFGPGTRLTVL.

This clone came up many times. The chain recombines TRBV4-1 with TRBJ2-7; 9 nucleotides agree with TRBD1. Germline V gene data show CDR1 as MGHRA and CDR2 as YSYEKL. J gave up 3 bases and V 2 bases, and 8 bases lay outside the gene matches. This CDR3 has 16 residues. The CDR3 nucleotides are TGCGCCAGCAGCCAAACACCGGGACAGGGAATCTACGAGCAGTACTTC. Protein: CASSQTPGQGIYEQYF.

This clone was counted only a few times. The genes are TRBV5-8 and TRBJ2-3, with 7 positions matching TRBD1. CDR1 and CDR2 from the germline V gene are SGHTS and YDEGEE. The CDR3 sequence is 16 residues long. J was trimmed by 2 bases and V by 0 bases; bases with no gene match: 6. The CDR3 nucleotides are TGTGCCAGCAGCTTGGTCGGACAGGCGCTCACAGATACGCAGTATTTT. This translates into CASSLVGQALTDTQYF.

The sample holds a few counts of this clone. The chain is built from TRBV28 and TRBJ1-2, with D perhaps matching TRBD1 (6 bases). V was pared by 1 base and J by 5 bases, with 14 bases between. The length of the CDR3 is 15 residues. Germline V CDR1 and CDR2: MDHEN, SYDVKM. The CDR3: CASSLSPVQGYGYTF. The CDR3 bases are TGTGCCAGCAGTTTATCCCCAGTACAGGGTTATGGCTACACCTTC.

This chain joins TRBV29-1 and TRBJ2-2, with TRBD1 identical over 9 bases. With V trimmed by 8 bases and J by 6 bases, 7 bases remained unmatched. The CDR3 is 13 residues long. Germline assignment: CDR1 SQVTM and CDR2 ANQGSEA. The CDR3 is CSFHRGLAGELFF. The CDR3 DNA is TGCAGCTTTCACAGGGGGCTGGCCGGGGAGCTGTTTTTT.

This clone has a single count. This chain links TRBV19 with TRBJ1-5; 9 bases are a match to TRBD1. After removal of 5 bases from V and 0 bases from J, the junction contained 5 bases not matched to a gene. The CDR3 runs 16 residues. CDR1 and CDR2 from the germline V gene are LNHDA and SQIVND (reference sequence). This chain's CDR3 is CASSVTGGFSNQPQHF. In DNA form, the CDR3 reads TGTGCCAGTAGTGTTACAGGGGGCTTTAGCAATCAGCCCCAGCATTTT.

The V call is TRBV25-1, the J call TRBJ2-2; D may be TRBD2 (6 bases). V was pared by 8 bases and J by 0 bases, with 10 bases between. The CDR3 totals 14 residues. CDR1 is MGHDK and CDR2 is SYGVNS in the germline V gene. CDR3 protein: CASGRHANTGELFF. CDR3 nucleotide sequence: TGTGCCAGCGGGAGGCATGCGAACACCGGGGAGCTGTTTTTT.

The rearrangement joins TRBV7-9 to TRBJ2-1; 14 bases fit TRBD2. Germline values: CDR1 SEHNR, CDR2 FQNEAQ (reference sequence). J gave up 10 bases and V 6 bases, and 8 bases lay outside the gene matches. The CDR3 is made up of 15 amino acids. CDR3 coding DNA: TGTGCCAGCAGTTGGACGGGACTAGCGGGAGTCGAGCAGTTCTTC. This translates into CASSWTGLAGVEQFF.

There are a few counts of this clone. The rearrangement joins TRBV28 to TRBJ2-1; 9 bases line up with TRBD2. This CDR3 region has 15 residues. V lost 7 bases to trimming and J lost 10 bases; unmatched junction nucleotides: 14. Germline V lookup: CDR1 MDHEN, CDR2 SYDVKM. The CDR3: CASNVSGGKTTEQFF. The CDR3 DNA reads TGTGCCAGCAACGTGAGCGGGGGGAAGACGACCGAGCAGTTCTTC.

This clone turned up a few times. The chain links TRBV7-2 to TRBJ2-7; D is possibly TRBD1 (7 bases). The germline V and J ends were trimmed by 3 bases and 5 bases, with 20 bases remaining between them. CDR3 length equals 16 residues. Per germline, CDR1 SGHTA and CDR2 FQGNSA. The CDR3 region has the DNA TGTGCCAGCAGCTTGGGGCACAGGGGACTCGGCGACGAGCAGTACTTC. It is translated as CASSLGHRGLGDEQYF.

The chain links TRBV30 to TRBJ1-1, with D maybe TRBD1 (5 bases). The CDR3 sequence is 13 residues long. V lost 0 bases and J lost 4, with 9 bases in between. The germline V gene has CDR1 GTSNPN and CDR2 SVGIG (reference sequence). In DNA, the CDR3 is TGTGCCTGGAGTGTACTCAGGGCCACTGAAGCTTTCTTT. As protein: CAWSVLRATEAFF.

The chain has TRBV4-1 and TRBJ2-6; 7 bases map to TRBD2. J was trimmed by 0 bases and V by 3 bases; bases with no gene match: 5. The V gene's germline CDR1 is MGHRA and CDR2 YSYEKL. The CDR3 has 17 amino acids. The CDR3 spells CASSHFGGSSGANVLTF. CDR3 DNA sequence: TGCGCCAGCAGCCATTTCGGCGGGAGCTCTGGGGCCAACGTCCTGACTTTC.

The rearrangement joins TRBV6-5 to TRBJ1-1, with TRBD1 matching 8 bases. The CDR3 is 13 amino acids. Germline-derived CDR1 and CDR2 are MNHEY and SVGAGI. The V segment lost 8 bases and the J segment 6 bases; nucleotides outside the gene matches: 8. CDR3 nucleotides: TGTGCCAGCGGCAACAGGGGGGCCGCTGAAGCTTTCTTT. This encodes CASGNRGAAEAFF.

The rearrangement joins TRBV30 to TRBJ2-7; the match to TRBD2 covers 13 bases. This CDR3 spans 14 amino acids. The germline CDR1 and CDR2 sequences are GTSNPN and SVGIG (reference sequence). V lost 2 bases to trimming and J lost 6 bases; unmatched junction nucleotides: 4. The chain's CDR3 is CAWSRGLAGSEQYF. CDR3 DNA: TGTGCCTGGAGTAGGGGACTAGCGGGATCCGAGCAGTACTTC.

The gene calls are TRBV27 and TRBJ1-2; the D gene is possibly TRBD1 (6 bases). Germline V lookup: CDR1 MNHEY, CDR2 SMNVEV (reference sequence). The CDR3 length is 14 residues. Deletions cut 5 bases from V and 6 bases from J, with 16 bases between. CDR3 loop: CASSARQGLHGYTF. The CDR3 coding sequence is TGTGCCAGCAGTGCTCGCCAGGGGCTCCATGGCTACACCTTC.

The chain uses TRBV29-1 and TRBJ2-3, with TRBD2 identical over 7 bases. Germline V gene data show CDR1 as SQVTM and CDR2 as ANQGSEA. Trimming cost V 4 bases and J 0 bases; bases outside gene matches: 1. The CDR3 length is 13 residues. The CDR3 sequence is CSVVSGSTDTQYF. CDR3 DNA: TGCAGCGTTGTTAGCGGGAGCACAGATACGCAGTATTTT.

The chain carries TRBV30 and TRBJ1-4, with D possibly matching TRBD1 (5 bases). The germline V gene has CDR1 GTSNPN and CDR2 SVGIG (reference sequence). The length of the CDR3 is 12 residues. V shed 6 bases and J shed 12 bases, with 17 bases lying between them. CDR3 residues: CACGTVAGELFF. As DNA, the CDR3 is TGTGCCTGTGGGACGGTCGCTGGGGAACTGTTTTTT.

This chain uses TRBV6-1 with TRBJ2-5; D is undetermined. Trimming removed 4 bases from V and 5 bases from J, with 11 bases in between. CDR3 length: 13 residues. CDR1 MNHNS and CDR2 SASEGT come from the germline V gene. The CDR3 sequence: CASSGTERETQYF. DNA for the CDR3: TGTGCCAGCAGTGGTACGGAGAGGGAGACCCAGTACTTC.

The J gene is TRBJ2-7, the V gene TRBV10-3, with a tentative D call TRBD2 (6 bases). V lost 9 bases and J 3 bases, leaving 15 bases between the germline ends. Per germline, CDR1 ENHRY and CDR2 SYGVKD. This CDR3 contains 13 residues. The CDR3 is CAMARDWNYEQYF. CDR3 DNA sequence: TGTGCCATGGCCCGGGACTGGAACTACGAGCAGTACTTC.

The chain links TRBV29-1 to TRBJ2-1; maybe TRBD2 (5 bases). V lost 5 bases, J lost 3 bases, and 11 bases lay in between. The CDR3 runs 13 residues. Per the germline V gene, CDR1 is SQVTM and CDR2 is ANQGSEA. The CDR3 sequence is CSVLERFYNEQFF. The CDR3 DNA follows: TGCAGCGTTCTTGAGCGGTTCTACAATGAGCAGTTCTTC.

The CDR3 nucleotides read TGTGCCACCAGCAGTGAATACAGGAGACAAGAGACCCAGTACTTC. Translating it yields CATSSEYRRQETQYF. The chain combines TRBV15 with TRBJ2-5; D perhaps matches TRBD1 (5 bases). The CDR3 runs 15 residues. Germline V gene sequence: CDR1 LNHNV, CDR2 YYDKDF (reference sequence). V dropped 3 bases and J dropped 2 bases, with 13 bases sitting between them. Full variable domain (missing parts from reference TRBV15 and TRBJ2-5): DAMVIQNPRYQVTQFGKPVTLSCSQTLNHNVMYWYQQKSSQAPKLLFHYYDKDFNNEADTPDNFQSRRPNTSFCFLDIRSPGLGDTAMYLCATSSEYRRQETQYFGPGTRLLVL.

The genes are TRBV29-1 and TRBJ2-6; D remains unclear. The CDR3 loop spans 11 amino acids. Deletions cut 6 bases from V and 3 bases from J, with 3 bases between. Germline-derived CDR1 and CDR2 are SQVTM and ANQGSEA. CDR3 nucleotide sequence: TGCAGCGTGAGTGGGGCCAACGTCCTGACTTTC. Translated, it gives CSVSGANVLTF.

In this sample, this clone turned up a few times. Written as DNA, the CDR3 is TGTGCCAGCAGTCCCCGCGGGGCCTACTACAATGAGCAGTTCTTC. It specifies CASSPRGAYYNEQFF. The rearrangement uses TRBV6-4 and TRBJ2-1; perhaps TRBD2 as D (6 bases). CDR3 length equals 15 residues. Germline V gene lookup returns CDR1 MRHNA and CDR2 SNTAGT. V shed 5 bases and J shed 3 bases, with 14 bases lying between them.

This clone was seen once. The chain employs TRBV5-1 and TRBJ1-1, with unresolved D. V lost 5 bases and J 6 bases, leaving 20 bases between the germline ends. From germline, CDR1 is SGHRS and CDR2 YFSETQ. The CDR3 totals 15 residues. For the CDR3, the DNA is TGCGCCAGCAGGGTTGGGAGTTATGAGACCGCTGAAGCTTTCTTT. It encodes CASRVGSYETAEAFF.

The chain recombines TRBV29-1 with TRBJ2-1; TRBD1 might be the D (6 bases). Germline V gives CDR1 SQVTM, CDR2 ANQGSEA. This CDR3 contains 14 residues. V was shortened by 4 bases and J by 4 bases, with 14 bases between the two germline ends. In nucleotides, the CDR3 is TGCAGCGTTGTAAGACAGGATCAGTACAATGAGCAGTTCTTC. Protein product: CSVVRQDQYNEQFF.

The chain links TRBV30 to TRBJ1-5; D remains ambiguous. Trimming cost V 1 base and J 9 bases, with 13 bases left between them. The CDR3 spans 13 residues. The germline V gene encodes CDR1 GTSNPN and CDR2 SVGIG (reference sequence). CDR3 nucleotides: TGTGCCTGGAGTGACGGCCTGGGGAGGCCCCAGCATTTT. It translates to CAWSDGLGRPQHF.